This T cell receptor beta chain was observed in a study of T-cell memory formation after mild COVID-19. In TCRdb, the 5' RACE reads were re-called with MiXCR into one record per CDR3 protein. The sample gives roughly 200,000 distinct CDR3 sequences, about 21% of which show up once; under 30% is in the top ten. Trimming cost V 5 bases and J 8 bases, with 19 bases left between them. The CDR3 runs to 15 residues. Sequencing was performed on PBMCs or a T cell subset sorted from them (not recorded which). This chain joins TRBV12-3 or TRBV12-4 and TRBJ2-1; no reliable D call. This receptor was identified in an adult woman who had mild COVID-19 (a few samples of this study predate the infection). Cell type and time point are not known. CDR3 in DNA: TGTGCCAGCAGTCCCGACCGACAACCGGGCCATGAGCAGTTCTTC. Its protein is CASSPDRQPGHEQFF.